What follows is one T cell receptor (beta chain) and its context. This specimen comes from a study of blood T cell repertoires in COVID-19. The overall study: Donors in the United States, Italy and Spain gave samples during acute or convalescent COVID-19.

Germline-derived CDR1 and CDR2 are SGDLS and YYNGEE. This CDR3 comprises 14 residues. V dropped 1 base and J dropped 6 bases, with 14 bases sitting between them. Seattle-derived patients entered the study during active infection and were followed longitudinally. In the authors' workflow: Amplification with reference gene primers provided the estimates of nucleated cell counts. Some clones are missing from TCRdb's copy, which holds only in-frame ones; the method was immunoSEQ multiplex PCR. V and J calls and clone size come straight from that table; D and trimming were deduced from the DNA. The profile covers some 99,000 clones, with roughly 89% appearing a single time and around 4% taken by the ten largest.

This TCR came from a human donor with COVID-19, enrolled during active disease. The donor label of this sample is uncertain. The rearrangement uses TRBV9 and TRBJ2-7; D perhaps matches TRBD2 (5 bases). Sequencing was performed on peripheral blood. CDR3 amino acids: CASSVSPGTGEQYF. CDR3 bases: TGTGCCAGCAGCGTAAGCCCGGGAACGGGCGAGCAGTACTTC.